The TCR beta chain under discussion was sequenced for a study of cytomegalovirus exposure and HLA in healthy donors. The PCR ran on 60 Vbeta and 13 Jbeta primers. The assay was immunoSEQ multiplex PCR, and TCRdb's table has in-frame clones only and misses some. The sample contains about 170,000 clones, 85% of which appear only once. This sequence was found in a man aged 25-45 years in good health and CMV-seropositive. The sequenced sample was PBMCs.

Here the CDR3 DNA reads TGTGCCAGCGAGGGACAGCAAGGGCCGCTAGCGGGAGGGCCCGATGAGCAGTTCTTC. It yields the protein CASEGQQGPLAGGPDEQFF. This sequence joins TRBV13 and TRBJ2-1; TRBD2 matches at 12 bases. CDR1 is PRHDT, CDR2 FYEKMQ, per germline (reference sequence). V shed 8 bases, J shed 8 bases, and the junction held 22 bases outside the gene matches. The CDR3 runs 19 residues.